This T cell receptor (beta chain) was observed in a study of shared clonotypes between healthy human individuals. Regarding this clone: The target antigen is unknown.

TCRdb's copy holds only in-frame clones and misses some; the assay was immunoSEQ multiplex PCR. This table holds about 460,000 clones, 77% found once. With 1 base removed from V and 7 bases from J, the gap between germline ends came to 15 bases. This CDR3 has 15 residues. Germline CDR1 is SEHNR and CDR2 is FQNEAQ (reference sequence). Findings and caveats of the study: The study drew on few donors, limiting represented genetic and exposure-history diversity. Sequencing depth was expected to affect clonotype sharing among donors.

This clonotype was obtained from a woman aged 40 to 55 in good health. Some clones in this sample may be carry-over from other donors' samples. The chain carries TRBV7-9 and TRBJ2-3; the D gene is possibly TRBD2 (5 bases). The sequenced material came from PBMCs. CDR3 in amino acids: CASSLDGGVFHTQYF. CDR3 in DNA: TGTGCCAGCAGCTTAGACGGAGGAGTATTTCATACGCAGTATTTT.